This TCR beta chain stems from a study of cytomegalovirus exposure and HLA in healthy donors. Study overall: The same platform as the roughly 700 first-cohort repertoires was used for the 120 validation repertoires, a later analysis reported. Points from the study as a whole: As was reported, the classifier diagnosed cytomegalovirus status with high specificity and sensitivity. A list of 164 TCR beta chains associated with cytomegalovirus was given.

Generated by immunoSEQ multiplex PCR, the TCRdb table keeps only in-frame clones and is missing some. The table shows fewer than 300,000 clones, with around 87% occurring only once. In regard to this clone: Its target is unknown.

The length of the CDR3 is 13 residues. CDR1 SGHDT and CDR2 YYEEEE come from the germline V gene. Trimming cost V 2 bases and J 9 bases; bases outside gene matches: 4. This receptor was obtained from a woman aged 18-29 years in good health and CMV-seronegative. Sequenced sample: PBMCs. The chain carries TRBV5-6 and TRBJ2-1; 8 bases map to TRBD2. The CDR3 DNA sequence: TGTGCCAGCAGCTTCCTAGCGGGTGGTGAGCAGTTCTTC. Translated, it gives CASSFLAGGEQFF. The full variable domain, its missing parts supplied by reference TRBV5-6 and TRBJ2-1, is DAGVTQSPTHLIKTRGQQVTLRCSPKSGHDTVSWYQQALGQGPQFIFQYYEEEERQRGNFPDRFSGHQFPNYSSELNVNALLLGDSALYLCASSFLAGGEQFFGPGTRLTVL.